Below, 19 T cell receptor beta chains from the same sample are listed, as sequenced in a study of radiation and T cells in renal cell carcinoma. Time point of the sample: blood 4 weeks post-SBRT, at nephrectomy. The treatment denotes: 15 Gy SBRT to primary tumor, nephrectomy 4 weeks later. TCRdb's copy holds only in-frame clones and misses some; the assay was immunoSEQ multiplex PCR. The table includes around 30,000 clones, roughly 80% detected once. The material was blood, obtained from a patient whose treatment included radiotherapy and nephrectomy. These receptors came from a man aged 55 to 69 with renal cell carcinoma.

The CDR3 nucleotides are TGTGCCAGCCACGCGGGACTAGCGGGTTACAATGAGCAGTTCTTC. Translating it yields CASHAGLAGYNEQFF. The chain combines TRBV18 with TRBJ2-1, with 12 bases matching TRBD2. The CDR3 consists of 15 residues. Germline V CDR1 and CDR2: KGHSH, LQKENI. V lost 8 bases and J lost 4; bases outside the gene matches: 6.

The chain has TRBV18 and TRBJ2-1; D is unresolved. The length of the CDR3 is 15 residues. Germline CDR1 is KGHSH and CDR2 is LQKENI. Trimming shortened V by 2 bases and J by 5 bases, and 13 bases separated the two germline ends. CDR3 amino acids: CASSPTGTSNNEQFF. The CDR3 DNA sequence: TGTGCCAGCTCACCAACGGGTACCTCTAACAATGAGCAGTTCTTC.

The chain joins TRBV27 to TRBJ2-1; TRBD2 might be the D (6 bases). Germline V gene data show CDR1 as MNHEY and CDR2 as SMNVEV (reference sequence). The V end was cut by 2 bases, the J end by 7 bases, with 30 bases between. The length of the CDR3 is 20 residues. The chain's CDR3 is CASSLTTGLTQTRNRNEQFF. In DNA, the CDR3 is TGTGCCAGCAGTTTAACGACTGGGCTAACGCAGACTAGGAATCGGAATGAGCAGTTCTTC.

V is TRBV7-3 and J is TRBJ2-7, with D perhaps assigned TRBD1 or TRBD2 (5 bases each). The CDR3 consists of 15 residues. Germline loops: CDR1 SGHTA, CDR2 FQGTGA. Trimming left V 5 bases short and J 3 bases short, with 17 bases between. The CDR3 DNA reads TGTGCCAGCAGCCCCTGGACACGGGGATACTACGAGCAGTACTTC. Translation gives CASSPWTRGYYEQYF.

This clone has a handful of counts. The chain uses TRBV9 and TRBJ2-7; D call uncertain. The CDR3 consists of 12 residues. Germline V gene lookup returns CDR1 SGDLS and CDR2 YYNGEE. Trimming left V 0 bases short and J 3 bases short, with 4 bases between. This CDR3 is CASSVGVYEQYF. The CDR3 region has the DNA TGTGCCAGCAGCGTAGGCGTCTACGAGCAGTACTTC.

The gene calls are TRBV2 and TRBJ1-2; D remains ambiguous. CDR1 SNHLY and CDR2 FYNNEI come from the germline V gene. V was clipped by 4 bases and J by 1 base, with 10 bases between them. The CDR3 length is 14 residues. The CDR3 nucleotides read TGTGCCAGCAGTGGGGAGATGCGTAACTATGGCTACACCTTC. Its translation: CASSGEMRNYGYTF.

This clone was picked up one time. The chain couples TRBV7-2 to TRBJ2-7, with no clear D. Germline values: CDR1 SGHTA, CDR2 FQGNSA. This CDR3 has 12 residues. Trimming stripped 0 bases from V and 6 bases from J, with 6 bases between. CDR3 DNA: TGTGCCAGCAGCTTAGCGTTCAGCGAGCAGTACTTC. This sequence encodes CASSLAFSEQYF.

The chain recombines TRBV5-1 with TRBJ2-1, with D possibly TRBD1 on 6 matching bases. With 0 bases removed from V and 10 bases from J, the gap between germline ends came to 8 bases. The CDR3 length is 12 residues. Looked up from germline, CDR1 is SGHRS and CDR2 is YFSETQ. The CDR3 region has the DNA TGCGCCAGCAGCTTGGGGGGGCTGGAGCAGTTCTTC. It specifies CASSLGGLEQFF.

The gene calls are TRBV6-5 and TRBJ2-7, with unresolved D. The CDR3 contains 14 residues. V was cut by 0 bases and J by 6 bases, with 12 bases left in between. The V gene's germline CDR1 is MNHEY and CDR2 SVGAGI. CDR3 in DNA: TGTGCCAGCAGTTACTCCTCCGGTGGGCCCGAGCAGTACTTC. The encoded protein is CASSYSSGGPEQYF.

V gene TRBV27 combines with J gene TRBJ2-1, with D perhaps matching TRBD2 (5 bases). Trimming took 5 bases from V and 9 from J, leaving 11 bases between them. The CDR3 length is 12 residues. CDR1 MNHEY and CDR2 SMNVEV come from the germline V gene (reference sequence). This chain's CDR3 is CASSRPEGEQFF. The CDR3 coding sequence is TGTGCCAGCAGTCGACCAGAGGGTGAGCAGTTCTTC.

The chain links TRBV7-2 to TRBJ2-7; no definite D call. Germline V lookup: CDR1 SGHTA, CDR2 FQGNSA. The V end was cut by 1 base, the J end by 7 bases, with 11 bases between. The CDR3 runs 13 residues. In DNA form, the CDR3 reads TGTGCCAGCAGCTTAGGGCAGGTTAGGGAGCAGTACTTC. Translated, it gives CASSLGQVREQYF.

The chain recombines TRBV29-1 with TRBJ2-7; TRBD1 matches 8 bases. This CDR3 region has 15 residues. Germline CDR1 SQVTM, CDR2 ANQGSEA. V trimming: 6 bases; J trimming: 7 bases; junction bases outside the gene matches: 17. The CDR3 sequence: CSVARPDRASGEQYF. DNA for the CDR3: TGCAGCGTCGCGAGGCCGGACAGGGCCAGCGGTGAGCAGTACTTC.

J is TRBJ1-1 and V is TRBV10-3, with unresolved D. Germline values: CDR1 ENHRY, CDR2 SYGVKD. This CDR3 spans 13 amino acids. V lost 3 bases to trimming and J lost 4 bases, with 9 bases between them. CDR3 nucleotides: TGTGCCATCAGTGATAAGGGAGGCACTGAAGCTTTCTTT. Translated: CAISDKGGTEAFF.

This chain links TRBV9 with TRBJ2-1, with 10 positions matching TRBD2. Germline values: CDR1 SGDLS, CDR2 YYNGEE. Losses at the gene ends were 2 bases for V and 4 bases for J; bases not matched to a gene: 3. The CDR3 runs to 15 residues. Written as DNA, the CDR3 is TGTGCCAGCAGCGTTCTAGCGGGAGTTTACAATGAGCAGTTCTTC. Protein sequence: CASSVLAGVYNEQFF.

The chain employs TRBV6-6 and TRBJ2-7; D is undetermined. Germline V gene data show CDR1 as MNHNY and CDR2 as SVGAGI (reference sequence). V was cut by 6 bases and J by 3 bases, with 15 bases left in between. The CDR3 covers 14 residues. The CDR3 nucleotides are TGTGCCAGCAGATGGACGAGGCAAAGCTACGAGCAGTACTTC. This sequence encodes CASRWTRQSYEQYF.

V is TRBV9 and J is TRBJ2-5; no clear D gene. The CDR3 is made up of 14 amino acids. V lost 0 bases and J lost 1, with 7 bases in between. Germline values: CDR1 SGDLS, CDR2 YYNGEE. The CDR3 spells CASSVDGRQETQYF. The CDR3 DNA reads TGTGCCAGCAGCGTAGATGGTCGCCAAGAGACCCAGTACTTC. Full variable domain (outside the CDR3, taken from reference TRBV9 and TRBJ2-5): DSGVTQTPKHLITATGQRVTLRCSPRSGDLSVYWYQQSLDQGLQFLIQYYNGEERAKGNILERFSAQQFPDLHSELNLSSLELGDSALYFCASSVDGRQETQYFGPGTRLLVL.

The gene calls are TRBV5-1 and TRBJ1-1; D may be TRBD1 (5 bases). Trimming pared 2 bases from V and 0 bases from J, leaving 17 bases between. The CDR3 is 17 residues long. CDR1 and CDR2 from the germline V gene are SGHRS and YFSETQ. The chain's CDR3 is CASSLMVQGTLNTEAFF. CDR3 nucleotides: TGCGCCAGCAGCTTAATGGTTCAGGGCACTCTGAACACTGAAGCTTTCTTT.

The V and J genes are TRBV5-4 and TRBJ1-1; 10 bases line up with TRBD1. The CDR3 is 13 residues long. The germline V gene encodes CDR1 SGHNT and CDR2 YYREEE (reference sequence). V lost 3 bases and J lost 4; bases outside the gene matches: 0. The chain's CDR3 is CASSWDRGTEAFF. The CDR3 DNA follows: TGTGCCAGCAGCTGGGACAGGGGCACTGAAGCTTTCTTT.

V is TRBV19 and J is TRBJ2-3; D ambiguous. V lost 2 bases, J lost 0 bases, and 9 bases lay in between. The germline V gene encodes CDR1 LNHDA and CDR2 SQIVND (reference sequence). The CDR3 extends over 15 amino acids. Here the CDR3 reads CASSIQGQSTDTQYF. CDR3 bases: TGTGCCAGTAGTATACAAGGCCAAAGCACAGATACGCAGTATTTT.